The 20 T cell receptor beta chains given below trace back to one sample, sequenced in a study of breast tumors, draining lymph nodes, adjacent tissues. Breast cancer patients provided tissue from their axillary draining lymph nodes. TCRdb fed the multiplex PCR reads into MiXCR, producing one record per CDR3 protein. The table lists 130,000 or so distinct CDR3 sequences, 30% to 35% of them singletons. The specimen sequenced was axillary lymph node tissue. The receptor source for this set is a female donor with breast cancer. Some clones in this sample may be carry-over from other donors' samples.

At least ten counts were recorded for this clonotype. The gene calls are TRBV7-3 and TRBJ2-1, with a tentative D call TRBD2 (6 bases). Germline V gene sequence: CDR1 SGHTA, CDR2 FQGTGA. V gave up 0 bases and J gave up 7 bases, with 7 bases separating them. The CDR3 extends over 13 amino acids. This CDR3 reads CASSLTAGNEQFF. DNA of the CDR3: TGTGCCAGCAGCTTAACGGCGGGGAATGAGCAGTTCTTC.

This clonotype was detected many times. The rearrangement joins TRBV5-6 to TRBJ1-2, with D unclear. This CDR3 has 13 residues. The germline CDR1 and CDR2 sequences are SGHDT and YYEEEE. The V and J ends lost 2 bases and 7 bases respectively, with 12 bases between them. Here the CDR3 DNA reads TGTGCCAGCAGCTTTTGGGGTACTGGTGGCTACACCTTC. Translated, it gives CASSFWGTGGYTF.

Of note for this clonotype: This likely comes from a read error, as the CDR3 has no conserved phenylalanine or tryptophan at its end. The chain has TRBV9 and TRBJ2-1; D uncertain. Germline-derived CDR1 and CDR2 are SGDLS and YYNGEE. The V end lost 4 bases, the J end lost 9 bases, and 14 bases lay between the germline ends. CDR3 length: 13 amino acids. The CDR3 sequence: CASSRKREGEQFS. CDR3 coding DNA: TGTGCCAGCAGCCGGAAAAGGGAAGGTGAGCAGTTCTCC.

This clonotype was observed a few times. It may be a read error: a sequence one base away is much more abundant. The genes are TRBV11-1 and TRBJ2-2; D is tentatively TRBD1 or TRBD2 (6 bases each). The germline CDR1 and CDR2 sequences are SGHAT and FQDESV (reference sequence). V was trimmed by 2 bases and J by 2 bases, leaving 15 bases between them. This CDR3 is 17 amino acids long. CDR3 bases: TGTGCCAGCAGCTTAACGTGGGGGGCGACAAACACCGGGGAGCTGTTTTTT. Translated, it gives CASSLTWGATNTGELFF.

With regard to this clonotype: One junction end does not reproduce the germline sequence, and a read error may be involved. The genes are TRBV2 and TRBJ2-5; a possible D gene is TRBD2 (5 bases). The CDR3 is 13 residues long. Germline V gene data show CDR1 as SNHLY and CDR2 as FYNNEI. The CDR3 sequence: CASRTGVEETQCF. The DNA for the CDR3 is TGTGCCAGCAGGACCGGGGTCGAAGAGACCCAGTGCTTC.

Turning to this clonotype: This may arise from a read error, as a much more abundant clone is one base away. The V gene is TRBV18, the J gene TRBJ2-1, with TRBD1 identical over 7 bases. This CDR3 is built from 16 residues. Germline values: CDR1 KGHSH, CDR2 LQKENI. The CDR3 loop is CASPPPRGTVYNEQFF. The DNA for the CDR3 is TGTGCCAGCCCACCACCTAGGGGGACAGTATACAATGAGCAGTTCTTC. Complete variable domain (other parts from reference TRBV18 and TRBJ2-1): NAGVMQNPRHLVRRRGQEARLRCSPMKGHSHVYWYRQLPEEGLKFMVYLQKENIIDESGMPKERFSAEFPKEGPSILRIQQVVRGDSAAYFCASPPPRGTVYNEQFFGPGTRLTVL.

The chain combines TRBV4-2 with TRBJ2-5; a weak D match, TRBD1 (6 bases). Germline V lookup: CDR1 LGHNA, CDR2 YNFKEQ. CDR3 size: 19 residues. The V end lost 3 bases, the J end lost 0 bases, and 23 bases lay between the germline ends. CDR3 amino acids: CASSHVECGGQPYQETQYF. CDR3 coding DNA: TGTGCCAGCAGCCACGTAGAGTGCGGCGGACAGCCTTACCAAGAGACCCAGTACTTC.

There are many counts of this clonotype. The J gene is TRBJ2-2, the V gene TRBV18, with TRBD1 identical over 7 bases. Germline V CDR1 and CDR2: KGHSH, LQKENI. The CDR3 runs to 14 residues. With 4 bases clipped from V and 7 bases from J, the junction kept 6 bases outside the gene matches. For the CDR3, the DNA is TGTGCCAGCTCACGCACACAGGGGATCGGGGAGCTGTTTTTT. Its translation: CASSRTQGIGELFF.

This clonotype came up many times. J is TRBJ2-2 and V is TRBV2, with D possibly matching TRBD1 (5 bases). The CDR3 is 17 residues long. Germline loops: CDR1 SNHLY, CDR2 FYNNEI. V was shortened by 3 bases and J by 7 bases, with 21 bases between the two germline ends. The DNA for the CDR3 is TGTGCCAGCAGTGAGAAGGGTGTGGCAGATAGGGGCGGGGAGCTGTTTTTT. Protein sequence: CASSEKGVADRGGELFF.

The count of this clonotype is one. Compared with germline, one end of the junction differs, possibly owing to a read error. The V gene is TRBV15, the J gene TRBJ1-1; unclear D gene. This CDR3 is built from 16 residues. CDR1 and CDR2 (germline): LNHNV, YYDKDF (reference sequence). CDR3 bases: TGTGCCACCTGCAGAGCTTTAGGAGGAAGCAACACTGAAGCTTTCTTT. This gives the protein CATCRALGGSNTEAFF. Supplemented by reference TRBV15 and TRBJ1-1, the full variable domain reads DAMVIQNPRYQVTQFGKPVTLSCSQTLNHNVMYWYQQKSSQAPKLLFHYYDKDFNNEADTPDNFQSRRPNTSFCFLDIRSPGLGDTAMYLCATCRALGGSNTEAFFGQGTRLTVV.

As concerns this clonotype: A much larger clone lies one base from this, so it may be a read error. The CDR3 nucleotides are TGTGCCAGCCGCGGGAGGCGGTCGGCTGAGCAGTTCTTC. It specifies CASRGRRSAEQFF. The chain has TRBV11-3 and TRBJ2-1; 8 nucleotides line up with TRBD2. The trim removed 8 bases at V and 9 bases at J, leaving 9 bases unmatched. Germline V CDR1 and CDR2: SGHNT, YENEEA. The CDR3 spans 13 residues.

The chain employs TRBV25-1 and TRBJ2-5; D possibly uses TRBD1 or TRBD2 (6 bases each). Germline CDR1 and CDR2: MGHDK and SYGVNS. The length of the CDR3 is 18 residues. Trimming stripped 2 bases from V and 0 bases from J, with 19 bases between. The CDR3 here is CASSEATFGGRDQETQYF. CDR3 in DNA: TGTGCCAGCAGTGAAGCGACCTTCGGGGGCCGTGACCAAGAGACCCAGTACTTC.

In this sample, this clonotype turned up a few times. A much larger clone differs by one base, so this may be a read error. This sequence joins TRBV20-1 and TRBJ2-5; unclear D gene. The germline V gene encodes CDR1 DFQATT and CDR2 SNEGSKA (reference sequence). The length of the CDR3 is 12 residues. CDR3 DNA: TGCAGTGCTCTTCGAAATCAAGAGACCCCGTACTTC. It specifies CSALRNQETPYF.

This clonotype was counted only a few times. A much larger clone is a single base away; this may be a read error. Lacking the conserved final phenylalanine or tryptophan, this CDR3 likely reflects a read error. The V gene is TRBV7-9, the J gene TRBJ2-5; D is unclear. Germline values: CDR1 SEHNR, CDR2 FQNEAQ (reference sequence). Trimming pared 4 bases from V and 5 bases from J, leaving 14 bases between. The CDR3 contains 14 residues. The CDR3: CASSSPQVGETQYL. DNA of the CDR3: TGTGCCAGCAGCTCCCCTCAGGTTGGGGAGACCCAGTACCTC.

With respect to this clonotype: The CDR3 does not close with the conserved phenylalanine or tryptophan, likely indicating a read error. No DNA is shown, since the ends of the CDR3 on it are uncertain; the CDR3 is the one TCRdb lists. The rearrangement joins TRBV2 to TRBJ2-1; the D segment call TRBD1 is taken from the table without a DNA check. The CDR3 spans 14 residues, counting both ends. Germline lookup yields CDR1 SNHLY and CDR2 FYNNEI. The CDR3 spells CASSMTGLANSHLY.

This CDR3 is CASSKAGGSNEQFF. The CDR3 DNA reads as TGTGCCAGCAGCAAGGCGGGGGGGAGTAATGAGCAGTTCTTC. This chain joins TRBV9 and TRBJ2-1; TRBD2 matches 9 bases. The CDR3 runs 14 residues. After removal of 4 bases from V and 7 bases from J, the junction contained 6 bases not matched to a gene. Germline CDR1 is SGDLS and CDR2 is YYNGEE.

This clonotype has only a few counts. The chain uses TRBV5-4 and TRBJ2-7; 9 bases agree with TRBD1. The V segment lost 5 bases and the J segment 3 bases; nucleotides outside the gene matches: 6. CDR1 is SGHNT and CDR2 is YYREEE in the germline V gene (reference sequence). The CDR3 has 14 amino acids. CDR3 residues: CASRTGQGSYEQYF. In DNA form, the CDR3 reads TGTGCCAGCAGAACGGGACAGGGTAGCTACGAGCAGTACTTC.

Concerning this clonotype itself: This clone may be a read error of a much larger clone one base away. The chain is built from TRBV7-2 and TRBJ2-3; D remains ambiguous. The CDR3 contains 16 residues. Per the germline V gene, CDR1 is SGHTA and CDR2 is FQGNSA. The CDR3: CASSPAAWARQDTRYF. CDR3 bases: TGTGCCAGCAGCCCCGCGGCCTGGGCCCGGCAAGATACGCGGTATTTT.

With respect to this clonotype: Relative to the germline gene, one junction end is altered; a read error may explain this. V is TRBV16 and J is TRBJ2-7, with 9 bases identical to TRBD1. CDR1 KGHSY and CDR2 FQNENV come from the germline V gene. There are 15 residues in the CDR3. The chain's CDR3 is CAGSLAGTGLHGQYF. The CDR3 coding sequence is TGTGCCGGCAGCCTAGCCGGGACAGGGCTGCACGGGCAGTACTTC.

This clonotype was counted at least ten times. The chain couples TRBV4-1 to TRBJ2-2; D perhaps matches TRBD2 (5 bases). The CDR3 is 15 amino acids. V was clipped by 2 bases and J by 6 bases, with 13 bases between them. In germline, CDR1 is MGHRA, CDR2 YSYEKL. The CDR3 nucleotides read TGCGCCAGCAGCCAACTCTTCCGAGGGTCCGGGGAGCTGTTTTTT. It codes for CASSQLFRGSGELFF.